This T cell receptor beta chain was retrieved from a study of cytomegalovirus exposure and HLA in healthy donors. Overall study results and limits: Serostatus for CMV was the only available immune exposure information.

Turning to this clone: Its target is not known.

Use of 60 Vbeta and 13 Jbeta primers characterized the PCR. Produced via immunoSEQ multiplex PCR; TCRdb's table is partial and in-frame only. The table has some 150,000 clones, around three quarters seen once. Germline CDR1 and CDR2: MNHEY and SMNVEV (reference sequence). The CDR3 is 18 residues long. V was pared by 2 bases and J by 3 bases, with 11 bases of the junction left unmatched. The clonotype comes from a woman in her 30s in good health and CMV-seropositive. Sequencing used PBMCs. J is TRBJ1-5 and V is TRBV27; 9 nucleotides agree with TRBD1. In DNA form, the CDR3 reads TGTGCCAGCAGTTTAAGGACAGGGGCGCTTGATATCAATCAGCCCCAGCATTTT. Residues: CASSLRTGALDINQPQHF.